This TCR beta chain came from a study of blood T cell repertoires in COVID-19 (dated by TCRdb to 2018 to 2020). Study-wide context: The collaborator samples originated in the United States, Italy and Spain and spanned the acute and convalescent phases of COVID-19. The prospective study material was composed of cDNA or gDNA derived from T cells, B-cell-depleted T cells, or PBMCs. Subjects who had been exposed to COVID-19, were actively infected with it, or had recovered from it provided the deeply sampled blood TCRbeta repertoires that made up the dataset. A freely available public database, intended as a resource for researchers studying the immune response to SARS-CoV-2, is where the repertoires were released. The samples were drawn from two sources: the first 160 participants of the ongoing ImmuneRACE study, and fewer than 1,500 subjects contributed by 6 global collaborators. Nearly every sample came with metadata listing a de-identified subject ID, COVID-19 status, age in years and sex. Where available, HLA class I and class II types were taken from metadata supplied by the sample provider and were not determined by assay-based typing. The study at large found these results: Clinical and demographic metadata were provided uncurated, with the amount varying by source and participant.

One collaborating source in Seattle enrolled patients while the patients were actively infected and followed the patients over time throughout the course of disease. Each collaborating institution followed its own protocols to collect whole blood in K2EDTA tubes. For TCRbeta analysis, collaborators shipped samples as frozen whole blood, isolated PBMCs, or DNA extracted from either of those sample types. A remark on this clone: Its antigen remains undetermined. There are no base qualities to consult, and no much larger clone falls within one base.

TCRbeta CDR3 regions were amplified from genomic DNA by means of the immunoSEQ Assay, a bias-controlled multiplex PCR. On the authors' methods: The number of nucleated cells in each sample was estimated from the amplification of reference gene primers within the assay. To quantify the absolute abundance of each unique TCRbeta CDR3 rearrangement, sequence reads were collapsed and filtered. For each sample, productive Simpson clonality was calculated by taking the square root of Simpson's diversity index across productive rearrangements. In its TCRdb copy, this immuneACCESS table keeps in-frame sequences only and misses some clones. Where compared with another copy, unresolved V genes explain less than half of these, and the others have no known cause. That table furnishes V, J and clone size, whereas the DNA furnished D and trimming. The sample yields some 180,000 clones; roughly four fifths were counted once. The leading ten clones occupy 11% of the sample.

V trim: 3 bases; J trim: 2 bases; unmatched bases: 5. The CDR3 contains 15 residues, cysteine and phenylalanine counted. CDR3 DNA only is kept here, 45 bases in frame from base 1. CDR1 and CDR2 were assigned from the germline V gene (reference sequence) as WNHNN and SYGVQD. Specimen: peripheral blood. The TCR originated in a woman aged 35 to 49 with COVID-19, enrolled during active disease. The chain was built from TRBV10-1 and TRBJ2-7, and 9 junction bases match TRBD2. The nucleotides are TGCGCCAGCAGTGAAGGGGCGGGAGGGGCCTACGAGCAGTACTTC. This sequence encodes CASSEGAGGAYEQYF.